This entry lists 6 T cell receptor beta chains sequenced from one sample in a study of blood T cell repertoires in COVID-19. The data were produced by immunoSEQ multiplex PCR, yet TCRdb's version contains in-frame clones alone and is incomplete. The sample consists of about 48,000 clones, about 92% of them appearing once. Sequenced input: peripheral blood. The receptors originated from an elderly woman with acute or convalescent COVID-19.

V is TRBV7-2 and J is TRBJ2-3; 8 nucleotides line up with TRBD1. The germline V gene has CDR1 SGHTA and CDR2 FQGNSA. This CDR3 is 14 amino acids long. V lost 4 bases, J lost 3 bases, and 3 bases stayed unmatched. The CDR3 is CASSSGQVTDTQYF. As DNA, the CDR3 is TGTGCCAGCAGCTCGGGACAGGTGACAGATACGCAGTATTTT.

The chain joins TRBV3-1 (or the pseudogene TRBV3-2) to TRBJ2-1; 10 nucleotides agree with TRBD2. This CDR3 spans 15 amino acids. Trimming removed 6 bases from V and 4 bases from J; junction bases left unmatched: 6. Germline CDR1 and CDR2: LGHDT and YNNKEL (reference sequence). CDR3 in amino acids: CASSQGAGGYNEQFF. The CDR3 DNA is TGTGCCAGCAGTCAGGGAGCGGGGGGGTACAATGAGCAGTTCTTC.

The V and J genes are TRBV12-5 and TRBJ1-1; the D gene is possibly TRBD1 (6 bases). In germline, CDR1 is LGHNT, CDR2 FRNRAP. Trimming took 7 bases from V and 2 from J, leaving 11 bases between them. The CDR3 runs to 13 residues. This CDR3 reads CASAPGHNTEAFF. The DNA for the CDR3 is TGTGCTAGTGCCCCGGGACATAACACTGAAGCTTTCTTT. Drawing the rest from reference TRBV12-5 and TRBJ1-1, the complete variable domain is DARVTQTPRHKVTEMGQEVTMRCQPILGHNTVFWYRQTMMQGLELLAYFRNRAPLDDSGMPKDRFSAEMPDATLATLKIQPSEPRDSAVYFCASAPGHNTEAFFGQGTRLTVV.

This chain joins TRBV27 and TRBJ2-2, with 9 bases aligning to TRBD1. The ends lost 3 bases at V and 7 bases at J; junction bases unmatched: 9. Germline V gene data show CDR1 as MNHEY and CDR2 as SMNVEV (reference sequence). CDR3 length equals 16 residues. In DNA form, the CDR3 reads TGTGCCAGCAGTTTCTTCTCCGGGACAGGGTACGGGGAGCTGTTTTTT. Translation: CASSFFSGTGYGELFF.

The chain employs TRBV13 and TRBJ2-2, with TRBD2 as a possible D gene (5 bases). CDR3 size: 14 residues. V shed 4 bases and J shed 7 bases, with 13 bases lying between them. Germline CDR1 PRHDT, CDR2 FYEKMQ (reference sequence). The DNA for the CDR3 is TGTGCCAGCAGCTCCCAAGGGAGTGGCGGGGAGCTGTTTTTT. Encoded protein: CASSSQGSGGELFF.

This clone has a single count. The V and J genes are TRBV11-3 and TRBJ1-1, with a possible D match to TRBD1 (6 bases). Germline V CDR1 and CDR2: SGHNT, YENEEA. The V end lost 8 bases, the J end lost 2 bases, and 21 bases lay between the germline ends. The CDR3 has 16 amino acids. The CDR3 sequence: CASSRPDGTTNTEAFF. CDR3 nucleotide sequence: TGTGCCAGCTCTAGGCCGGACGGGACAACCAACACTGAAGCTTTCTTT.